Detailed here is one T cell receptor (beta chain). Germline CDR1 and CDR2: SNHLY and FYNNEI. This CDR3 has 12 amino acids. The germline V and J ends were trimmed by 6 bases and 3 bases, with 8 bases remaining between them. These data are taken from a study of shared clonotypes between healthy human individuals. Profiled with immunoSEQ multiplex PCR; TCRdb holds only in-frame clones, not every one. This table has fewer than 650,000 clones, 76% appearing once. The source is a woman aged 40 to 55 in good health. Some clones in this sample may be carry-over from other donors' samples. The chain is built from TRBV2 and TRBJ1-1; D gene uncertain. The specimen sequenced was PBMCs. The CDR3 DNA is TGTGCCAGCAGAAGGGTGGACACTGAAGCTTTCTTT. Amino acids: CASRRVDTEAFF.